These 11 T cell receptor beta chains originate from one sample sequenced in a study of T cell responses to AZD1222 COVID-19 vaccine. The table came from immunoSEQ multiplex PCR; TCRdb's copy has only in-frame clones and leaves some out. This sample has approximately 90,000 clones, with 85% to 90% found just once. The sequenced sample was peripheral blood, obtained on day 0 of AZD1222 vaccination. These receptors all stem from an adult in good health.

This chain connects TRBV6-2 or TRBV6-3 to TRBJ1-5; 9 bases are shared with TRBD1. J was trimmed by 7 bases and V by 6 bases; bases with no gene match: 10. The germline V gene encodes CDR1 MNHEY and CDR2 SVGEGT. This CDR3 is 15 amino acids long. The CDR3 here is CASSDGTGTHQPQHF. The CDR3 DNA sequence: TGTGCCAGCAGCGACGGGACAGGGACCCACCAGCCCCAGCATTTT.

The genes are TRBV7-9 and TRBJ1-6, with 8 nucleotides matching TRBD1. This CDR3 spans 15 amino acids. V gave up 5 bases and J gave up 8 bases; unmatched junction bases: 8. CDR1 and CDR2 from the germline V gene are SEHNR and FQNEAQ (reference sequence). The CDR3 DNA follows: TGTGCCAGCAGCCCTCGGACAGGGTGGCATTCACCCCTCCACTTT. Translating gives CASSPRTGWHSPLHF.

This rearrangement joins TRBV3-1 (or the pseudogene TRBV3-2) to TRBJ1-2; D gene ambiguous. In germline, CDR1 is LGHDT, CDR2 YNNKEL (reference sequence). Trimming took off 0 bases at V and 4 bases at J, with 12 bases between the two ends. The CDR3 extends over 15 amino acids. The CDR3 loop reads CASSQDLTGLYGYTF. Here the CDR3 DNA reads TGTGCCAGCAGCCAAGATCTTACGGGTCTCTATGGCTACACCTTC.

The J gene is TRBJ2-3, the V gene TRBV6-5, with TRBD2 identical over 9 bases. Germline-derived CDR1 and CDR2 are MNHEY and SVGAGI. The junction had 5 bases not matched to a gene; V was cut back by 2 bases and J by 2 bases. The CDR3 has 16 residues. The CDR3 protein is CASSYLAGLPTDTQYF. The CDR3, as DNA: TGTGCCAGCAGTTACCTAGCGGGGCTCCCCACAGATACGCAGTATTTT.

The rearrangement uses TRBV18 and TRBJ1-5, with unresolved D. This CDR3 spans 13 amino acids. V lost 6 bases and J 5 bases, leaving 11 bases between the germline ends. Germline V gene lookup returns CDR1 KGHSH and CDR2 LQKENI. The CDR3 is CASSESQDQPQHF. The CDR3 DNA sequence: TGTGCCAGCTCTGAGAGCCAAGATCAGCCCCAGCATTTT.

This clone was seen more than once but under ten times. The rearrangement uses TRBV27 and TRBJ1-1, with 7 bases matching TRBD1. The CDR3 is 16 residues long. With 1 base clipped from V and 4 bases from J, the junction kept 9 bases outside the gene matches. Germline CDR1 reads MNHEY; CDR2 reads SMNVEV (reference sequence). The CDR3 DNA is TGTGCCAGCAGTTTATTTAATGCAGGGGGGGGCACTGAAGCTTTCTTT. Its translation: CASSLFNAGGGTEAFF.

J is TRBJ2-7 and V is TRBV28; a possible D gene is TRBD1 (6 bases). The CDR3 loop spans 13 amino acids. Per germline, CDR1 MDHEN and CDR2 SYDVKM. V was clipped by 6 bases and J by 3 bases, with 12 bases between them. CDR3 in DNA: TGTGCCAGCAGGGCCGGGACAATCTACGAGCAGTACTTC. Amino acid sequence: CASRAGTIYEQYF. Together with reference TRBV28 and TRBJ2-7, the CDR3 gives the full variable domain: DVKVTQSSRYLVKRTGEKVFLECVQDMDHENMFWYRQDPGLGLRLIYFSYDVKMKEKGDIPEGYSVSREKKERFSLILESASTNQTSMYLCASRAGTIYEQYFGPGTRLTVT.

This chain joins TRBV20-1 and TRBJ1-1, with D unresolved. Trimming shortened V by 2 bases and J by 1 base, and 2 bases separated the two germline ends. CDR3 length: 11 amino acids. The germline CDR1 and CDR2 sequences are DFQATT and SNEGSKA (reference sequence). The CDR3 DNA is TGCAGTGCTAGACCGAACACTGAAGCTTTCTTT. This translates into CSARPNTEAFF.

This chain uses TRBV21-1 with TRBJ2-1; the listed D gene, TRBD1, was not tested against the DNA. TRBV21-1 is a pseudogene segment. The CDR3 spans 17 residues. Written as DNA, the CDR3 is TGTGCCAGCAGCAGGGGGAACTGGGGGCCCAATTACAATGAGCAGTTCTTC. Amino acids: CASSRGNWGPNYNEQFF.

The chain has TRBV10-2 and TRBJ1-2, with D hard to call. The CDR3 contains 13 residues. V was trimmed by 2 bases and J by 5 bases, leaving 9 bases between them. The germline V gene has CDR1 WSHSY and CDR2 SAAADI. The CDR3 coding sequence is TGCGCCAGCAGTGAGGGCACACCTTATGGCTACACCTTC. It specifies CASSEGTPYGYTF.

The CDR3, as DNA: TGTGCCAGTAGTATAGGCCCAGGAGACACAACGGGGGTAATGGAGACCCAGTACTTC. It yields the protein CASSIGPGDTTGVMETQYF. The V gene is TRBV19, the J gene TRBJ2-5, with a tentative D call TRBD2 (6 bases). Germline lookup yields CDR1 LNHDA and CDR2 SQIVND (reference sequence). Trimming stripped 1 base from V and 5 bases from J, with 26 bases between. There are 19 residues in the CDR3.